This T cell receptor (beta chain) is drawn from a study of cytomegalovirus exposure and HLA in healthy donors. Study-level information: In a later analysis, the roughly 130 validation repertoires were reported to have used the same platform as the approximately 670 first-cohort repertoires.

While the first cohort had some 700 subjects, the donors belonged to the separate validation cohort of roughly 130 subjects. Study results and caveats: The study put some 160 TCR beta chains on its list as cytomegalovirus-associated.

Germline CDR1 and CDR2: SNHLY and FYNNEI. The V segment lost 4 bases and the J segment 5 bases; nucleotides outside the gene matches: 2. This CDR3 spans 14 amino acids. As to this clone: The antigen is unknown.

The protocol was immunoSEQ multiplex PCR, while the TCRdb copy is restricted to in-frame clones and leaves out a portion. The repertoire has about 220,000 clones, over 80% of them found once; the top ten carry 1.1%. This TCR was sampled from a woman aged 18-35 years in good health and CMV-seronegative. The sample taken for sequencing was PBMCs. The V gene is TRBV2, the J gene TRBJ2-2; 9 bases fit TRBD1. As DNA, the CDR3 is TGTGCCAGCAGTGCCGACAGGGGGACCGGGGAGCTGTTTTTT. Its protein is CASSADRGTGELFF.